This T cell receptor (beta chain) was obtained from a study of T cells in Graves' hyperthyroidism and ophthalmopathy. The TCR beta CDR3 regions underwent amplification using RNA transcripts as the source. Initially, a first-round RT-PCR of the TCR CDR3 employed the HTBI primer set. In TCRdb, the multiplex PCR reads were re-called with MiXCR into one record per CDR3 protein. This table holds 700,000 to 850,000 distinct CDR3 sequences, just over 35% found once. The CDR3 totals 14 residues. Looked up from germline, CDR1 is SQVTM and CDR2 is ANQGSEA. The ends lost 5 bases at V and 3 bases at J; junction bases unmatched: 4.

The clonotype was recovered from a woman aged 35 to 49 with Graves' hyperthyroidism. Sequenced: blood. This chain links TRBV29-1 with TRBJ2-7; 13 nucleotides line up with TRBD2. CDR3 nucleotide sequence: TGCAGCGTTCAGGGACTAGCGGGGCTCTACGAGCAGTACTTC. Its translation is CSVQGLAGLYEQYF.